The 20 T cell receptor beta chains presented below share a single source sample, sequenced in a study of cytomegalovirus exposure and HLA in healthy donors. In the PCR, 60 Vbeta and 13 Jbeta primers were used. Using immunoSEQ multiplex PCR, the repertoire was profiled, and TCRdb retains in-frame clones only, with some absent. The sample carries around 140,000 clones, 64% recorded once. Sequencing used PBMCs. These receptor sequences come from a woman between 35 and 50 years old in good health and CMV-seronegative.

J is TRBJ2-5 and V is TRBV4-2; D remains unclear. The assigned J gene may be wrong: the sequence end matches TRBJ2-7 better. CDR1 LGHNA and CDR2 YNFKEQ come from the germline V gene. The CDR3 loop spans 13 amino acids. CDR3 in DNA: TGTGCCAGCAGCCAAGGAAATCCTTCCGAGCAGTACTTC. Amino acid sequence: CASSQGNPSEQYF.

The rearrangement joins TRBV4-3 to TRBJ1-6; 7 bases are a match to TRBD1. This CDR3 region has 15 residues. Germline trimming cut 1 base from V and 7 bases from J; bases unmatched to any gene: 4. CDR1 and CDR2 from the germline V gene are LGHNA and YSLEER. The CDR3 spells CASSQAGTENSPLHF. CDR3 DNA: TGCGCCAGCAGCCAAGCAGGGACAGAGAATTCACCCCTCCACTTT.

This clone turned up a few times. The chain's CDR3 is CASSHGQIRRSYEQYF. In DNA form, the CDR3 reads TGTGCCAGCAGCCACGGACAGATAAGGCGGTCCTACGAGCAGTACTTC. The J gene is TRBJ2-7, the V gene TRBV13, with D perhaps TRBD1 (6 bases). CDR1 is PRHDT and CDR2 is FYEKMQ in the germline V gene (reference sequence). The V and J ends lost 5 bases and 1 base respectively, with 18 bases between them. The CDR3 loop spans 16 amino acids.

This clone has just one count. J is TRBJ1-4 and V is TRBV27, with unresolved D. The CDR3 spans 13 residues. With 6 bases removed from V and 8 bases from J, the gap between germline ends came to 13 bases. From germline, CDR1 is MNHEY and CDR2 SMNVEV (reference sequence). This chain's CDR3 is CASRSHEEEKLFF. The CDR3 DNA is TGTGCCAGCAGGTCACACGAGGAAGAAAAACTGTTTTTT.

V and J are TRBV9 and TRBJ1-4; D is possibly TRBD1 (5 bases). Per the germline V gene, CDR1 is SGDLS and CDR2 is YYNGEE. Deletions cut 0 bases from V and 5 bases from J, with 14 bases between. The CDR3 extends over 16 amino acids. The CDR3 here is CASSVAPQGGNEKLFF. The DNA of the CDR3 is TGTGCCAGCAGCGTAGCTCCGCAGGGAGGAAATGAAAAACTGTTTTTT. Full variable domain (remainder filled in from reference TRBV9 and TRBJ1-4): DSGVTQTPKHLITATGQRVTLRCSPRSGDLSVYWYQQSLDQGLQFLIQYYNGEERAKGNILERFSAQQFPDLHSELNLSSLELGDSALYFCASSVAPQGGNEKLFFGSGTQLSVL.

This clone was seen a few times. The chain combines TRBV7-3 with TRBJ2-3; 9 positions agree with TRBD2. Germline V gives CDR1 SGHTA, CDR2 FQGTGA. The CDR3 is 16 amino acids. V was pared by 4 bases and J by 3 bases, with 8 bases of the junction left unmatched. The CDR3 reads CASSYISGGRTDTQYF. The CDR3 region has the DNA TGTGCCAGCAGCTACATAAGCGGGGGGAGGACAGATACGCAGTATTTT.

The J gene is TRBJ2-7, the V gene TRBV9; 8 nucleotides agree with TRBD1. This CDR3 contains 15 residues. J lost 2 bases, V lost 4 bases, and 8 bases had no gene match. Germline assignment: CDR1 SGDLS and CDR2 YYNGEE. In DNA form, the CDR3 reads TGTGCCAGCAGCCCTGGGGCAGGGGGCACCTACGAGCAGTACTTC. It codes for CASSPGAGGTYEQYF.

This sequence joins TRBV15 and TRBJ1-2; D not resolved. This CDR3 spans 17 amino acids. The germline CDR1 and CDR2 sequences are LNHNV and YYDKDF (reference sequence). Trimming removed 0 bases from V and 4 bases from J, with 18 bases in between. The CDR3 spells CATSREASSRLLYGYTF. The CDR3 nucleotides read TGTGCCACCAGCAGAGAGGCCAGTTCTAGACTCCTCTATGGCTACACCTTC.

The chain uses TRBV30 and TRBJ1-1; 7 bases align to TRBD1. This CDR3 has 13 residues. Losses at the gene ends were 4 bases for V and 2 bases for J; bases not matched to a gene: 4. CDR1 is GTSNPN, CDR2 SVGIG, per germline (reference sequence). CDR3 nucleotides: TGTGCCTGGATAAAGGGGGCTAACACTGAAGCTTTCTTT. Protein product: CAWIKGANTEAFF.

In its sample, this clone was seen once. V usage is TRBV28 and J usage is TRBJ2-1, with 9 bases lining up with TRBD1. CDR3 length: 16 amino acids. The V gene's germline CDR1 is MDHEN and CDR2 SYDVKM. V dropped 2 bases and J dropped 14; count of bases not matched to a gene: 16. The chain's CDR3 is CASSLKLVGQGRGEFF. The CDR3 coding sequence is TGTGCCAGCAGTTTAAAGTTGGTGGGACAGGGAAGAGGGGAGTTCTTC. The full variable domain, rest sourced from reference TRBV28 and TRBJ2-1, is DVKVTQSSRYLVKRTGEKVFLECVQDMDHENMFWYRQDPGLGLRLIYFSYDVKMKEKGDIPEGYSVSREKKERFSLILESASTNQTSMYLCASSLKLVGQGRGEFFGPGTRLTVL.

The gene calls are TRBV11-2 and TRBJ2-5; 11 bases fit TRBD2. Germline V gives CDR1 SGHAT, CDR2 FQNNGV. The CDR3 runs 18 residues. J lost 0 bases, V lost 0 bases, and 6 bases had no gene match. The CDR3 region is CASSLDRWTSGHQETQYF. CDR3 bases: TGTGCCAGCAGCTTAGATCGTTGGACTAGCGGGCACCAAGAGACCCAGTACTTC.

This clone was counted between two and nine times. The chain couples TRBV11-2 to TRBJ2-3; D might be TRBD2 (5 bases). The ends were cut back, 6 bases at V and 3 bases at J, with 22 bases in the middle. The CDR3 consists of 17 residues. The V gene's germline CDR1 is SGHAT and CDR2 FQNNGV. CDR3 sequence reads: CASRSAGGRRKTDTQYF. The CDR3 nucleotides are TGTGCCAGCAGGTCAGCCGGCGGGCGGAGGAAGACAGATACGCAGTATTTT. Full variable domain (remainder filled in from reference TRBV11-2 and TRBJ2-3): EAGVAQSPRYKIIEKRQSVAFWCNPISGHATLYWYQQILGQGPKLLIQFQNNGVVDDSQLPKDRFSAERLKGVDSTLKIQPAKLEDSAVYLCASRSAGGRRKTDTQYFGPGTRLTVL.

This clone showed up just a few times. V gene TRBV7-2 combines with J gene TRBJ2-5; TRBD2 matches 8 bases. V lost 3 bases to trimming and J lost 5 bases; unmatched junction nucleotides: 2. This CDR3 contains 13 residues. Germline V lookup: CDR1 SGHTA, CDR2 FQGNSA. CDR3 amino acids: CASSFGGAETQYF. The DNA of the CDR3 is TGTGCCAGCAGCTTCGGGGGGGCCGAGACCCAGTACTTC.

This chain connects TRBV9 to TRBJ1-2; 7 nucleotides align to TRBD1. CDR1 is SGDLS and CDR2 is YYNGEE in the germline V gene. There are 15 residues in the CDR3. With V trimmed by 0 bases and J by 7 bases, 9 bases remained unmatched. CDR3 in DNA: TGTGCCAGCAGCGTAGGAGAGGTACAGGGGAGTGGCTACACCTTC. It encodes CASSVGEVQGSGYTF.

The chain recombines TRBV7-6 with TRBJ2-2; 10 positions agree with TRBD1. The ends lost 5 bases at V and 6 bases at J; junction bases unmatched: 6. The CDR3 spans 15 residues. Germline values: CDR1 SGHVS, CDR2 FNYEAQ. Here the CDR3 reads CASSLSGQGAGELFF. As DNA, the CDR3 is TGTGCCAGCAGCCTTTCCGGACAGGGGGCCGGGGAGCTGTTTTTT.

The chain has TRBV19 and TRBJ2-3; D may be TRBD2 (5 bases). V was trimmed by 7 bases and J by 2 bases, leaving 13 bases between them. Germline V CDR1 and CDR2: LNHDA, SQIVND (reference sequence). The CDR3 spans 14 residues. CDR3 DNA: TGTGCCAGTAAACGGGGAGAAGACACAGATACGCAGTATTTT. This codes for CASKRGEDTDTQYF.

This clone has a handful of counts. CDR3 amino acids: CASSSPGSPYEQYF. In DNA, the CDR3 is TGTGCCAGCAGCTCCCCGGGATCCCCCTACGAGCAGTACTTC. The V and J genes are TRBV5-4 and TRBJ2-7; maybe TRBD2 (5 bases). V dropped 3 bases and J dropped 2 bases, with 12 bases sitting between them. In germline, CDR1 is SGHNT, CDR2 YYREEE (reference sequence). The CDR3 has 14 residues.

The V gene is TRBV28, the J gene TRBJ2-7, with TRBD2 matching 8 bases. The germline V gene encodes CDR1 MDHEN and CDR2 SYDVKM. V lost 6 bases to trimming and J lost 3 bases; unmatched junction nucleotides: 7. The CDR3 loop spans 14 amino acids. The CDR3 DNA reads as TGTGCCAGCAGCCCGGGAGGGGTCAGCTACGAGCAGTACTTC. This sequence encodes CASSPGGVSYEQYF.

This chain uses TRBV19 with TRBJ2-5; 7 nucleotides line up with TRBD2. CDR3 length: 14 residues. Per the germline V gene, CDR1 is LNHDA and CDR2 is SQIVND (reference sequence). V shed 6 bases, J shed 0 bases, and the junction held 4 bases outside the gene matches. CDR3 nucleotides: TGTGCCAGTAGCAAAGCGGGGAACCAAGAGACCCAGTACTTC. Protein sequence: CASSKAGNQETQYF.

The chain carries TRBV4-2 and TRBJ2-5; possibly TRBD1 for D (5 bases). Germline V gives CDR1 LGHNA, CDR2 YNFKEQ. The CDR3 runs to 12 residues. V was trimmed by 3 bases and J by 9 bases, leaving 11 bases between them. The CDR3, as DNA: TGTGCCAGCAGCCAGTCTATGGGGCCCCAGTACTTC. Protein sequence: CASSQSMGPQYF.